These 23 T cell receptor beta chains originate from one sample sequenced in a study of blood T cell repertoires in COVID-19. The protocol was immunoSEQ multiplex PCR, while the TCRdb copy is restricted to in-frame clones and leaves out a portion. The sample holds 100,000 to 120,000 clones; about three quarters are singletons and the top ten take 16%. The source material was peripheral blood. The receptors come from a woman older than 75 with active or convalescent COVID-19.

The V gene is TRBV5-1, the J gene TRBJ1-4, with TRBD1 matching over 8 bases. The trim removed 5 bases at V and 10 bases at J, leaving 10 bases unmatched. Germline lookup yields CDR1 SGHRS and CDR2 YFSETQ. The CDR3 consists of 14 residues. The CDR3 DNA reads as TGCGCCAGCAGGCCGGGACAGGTGGAAGGAAAACTGTTTTTT. Translating gives CASRPGQVEGKLFF.

This rearrangement joins TRBV5-1 to TRBJ2-2; the match to TRBD1 covers 10 bases. V shed 3 bases and J 5 bases; nucleotides not matched to a gene: 4. The germline CDR1 and CDR2 sequences are SGHRS and YFSETQ. The CDR3 is 15 residues long. The CDR3, as DNA: TGCGCCAGCAGCTCAGGACAGGGGGATACCGGGGAGCTGTTTTTT. As protein: CASSSGQGDTGELFF.

This sequence joins TRBV6-1 and TRBJ2-3, with TRBD2 matching 9 bases. Per the germline V gene, CDR1 is MNHNS and CDR2 is SASEGT. The length of the CDR3 is 18 residues. With 0 bases clipped from V and 4 bases from J, the junction kept 11 bases outside the gene matches. The CDR3 DNA reads TGTGCCAGCAGTGAAGCGCGGTCTAGCGGGATTGCGTCAGATACGCAGTATTTT. The encoded protein is CASSEARSSGIASDTQYF.

V usage is TRBV5-1 and J usage is TRBJ1-4; possible D gene TRBD1, 6 bases. The CDR3 is made up of 14 amino acids. V lost 7 bases and J 7 bases, leaving 17 bases between the germline ends. CDR1 and CDR2 (germline): SGHRS, YFSETQ. The CDR3: CASGPVTGSEKLFF. The CDR3 nucleotides are TGCGCCAGCGGCCCCGTCACAGGGTCTGAAAAACTGTTTTTT.

V is TRBV2 and J is TRBJ2-3; maybe TRBD2 (5 bases). The CDR3 runs to 12 residues. With 7 bases removed from V and 2 bases from J, the gap between germline ends came to 7 bases. Germline V gene data show CDR1 as SNHLY and CDR2 as FYNNEI. Here the CDR3 reads CASTDSTDTQYF. The CDR3 nucleotides are TGTGCCAGCACGGACTCCACAGATACGCAGTATTTT.

The rearrangement joins TRBV25-1 to TRBJ1-5, with D perhaps matching TRBD1 (5 bases). CDR1 MGHDK and CDR2 SYGVNS come from the germline V gene. The CDR3 is made up of 16 amino acids. Trimming cost V 6 bases and J 0 bases, with 15 bases left between them. CDR3 sequence: CASRGGSAVSNQPQHF. In DNA form, the CDR3 reads TGTGCCAGCAGGGGGGGGTCGGCAGTTAGCAATCAGCCCCAGCATTTT. The whole variable domain, filled in from reference TRBV25-1 and TRBJ1-5, reads EADIYQTPRYLVIGTGKKITLECSQTMGHDKMYWYQQDPGMELHLIHYSYGVNSTEKGDLSSESTVSRIRTEHFPLTLESARPSHTSQYLCASRGGSAVSNQPQHFGDGTRLSIL.

The chain carries TRBV19 and TRBJ2-1; no clear D. The V gene lost 4 bases and the J gene lost 9 bases, with 7 bases spanning the gap. The CDR3 spans 11 residues. CDR1 is LNHDA and CDR2 is SQIVND in the germline V gene (reference sequence). The CDR3 spells CASSRTGEQFF. CDR3 DNA: TGTGCCAGTAGTAGAACTGGTGAGCAGTTCTTC.

J is TRBJ1-2 and V is TRBV3-1 (or the pseudogene TRBV3-2); no reliable D call. Germline V lookup: CDR1 LGHDT, CDR2 YNNKEL (reference sequence). Deletions cut 4 bases from V and 0 bases from J, with 18 bases between. This CDR3 has 17 amino acids. The CDR3 DNA reads TGTGCCAGCAGCCCCGACCCAGACCGAGGAGCTAACTATGGCTACACCTTC. Encoded protein: CASSPDPDRGANYGYTF.

The genes are TRBV5-8 and TRBJ2-5; 9 nucleotides align to TRBD2. Germline V gene lookup returns CDR1 SGHTS and CDR2 YDEGEE. Unmatched junction bases numbered 8, after V lost 0 bases and J lost 2 bases. This CDR3 is built from 17 residues. The CDR3 loop is CASSLGRRLAVQETQYF. The CDR3 nucleotides read TGTGCCAGCAGCTTGGGGCGGAGACTAGCGGTTCAAGAGACCCAGTACTTC.

This clone has only a few counts. This rearrangement joins TRBV4-3 to TRBJ1-5, with D hard to call. The length of the CDR3 is 14 residues. Germline V gene sequence: CDR1 LGHNA, CDR2 YSLEER. The V end lost 0 bases, the J end lost 7 bases, and 10 bases lay between the germline ends. The chain's CDR3 is CASSQDARGQPQHF. In DNA form, the CDR3 reads TGCGCCAGCAGCCAAGATGCCCGAGGACAGCCCCAGCATTTT.

The chain couples TRBV9 to TRBJ1-3; 10 bases map to TRBD1. The CDR3 loop spans 16 amino acids. Germline V gene sequence: CDR1 SGDLS, CDR2 YYNGEE. Germline trimming cut 0 bases from V and 0 bases from J; bases unmatched to any gene: 0. CDR3 amino acids: CASSVGDRGSGNTIYF. The CDR3 coding sequence is TGTGCCAGCAGCGTAGGGGACAGGGGCTCTGGAAACACCATATATTTT.

The rearrangement links TRBV9 to TRBJ1-2; D is unclear. The CDR3 spans 12 residues. Between the trimmed V and J ends, which lost 6 bases and 1 base, there was a span of 7 bases. Germline V gives CDR1 SGDLS, CDR2 YYNGEE. The CDR3 DNA reads TGTGCCAGCATTCAGTGTAACTATGGCTACACCTTC. Translating gives CASIQCNYGYTF.

The chain couples TRBV5-1 to TRBJ2-7; 12 bases are a match to TRBD2. V dropped 0 bases and J dropped 3; count of bases not matched to a gene: 4. The CDR3 loop spans 16 amino acids. Germline V lookup: CDR1 SGHRS, CDR2 YFSETQ. The chain's CDR3 is CASSLGLAGADYEQYF. In DNA, the CDR3 is TGCGCCAGCAGCTTGGGACTAGCGGGAGCTGACTACGAGCAGTACTTC.

The chain employs TRBV5-5 and TRBJ1-2; D is unresolved. This CDR3 is 16 amino acids long. The germline V and J ends were trimmed by 0 bases and 4 bases, with 16 bases remaining between them. In germline, CDR1 is SGHKS, CDR2 YYEKEE (reference sequence). Written as DNA, the CDR3 is TGTGCCAGCAGCTTGGGTTTTTCAAAGCTCGGCTATGGCTACACCTTC. Protein: CASSLGFSKLGYGYTF.

The chain joins TRBV6-5 to TRBJ2-5; D perhaps matches TRBD2 (6 bases). This CDR3 has 15 residues. The V end lost 2 bases, the J end lost 2 bases, and 12 bases lay between the germline ends. Germline V gene sequence: CDR1 MNHEY, CDR2 SVGAGI. The CDR3 sequence is CASSYKLARQETQYF. Written as DNA, the CDR3 is TGTGCCAGCAGTTACAAACTAGCTAGGCAAGAGACCCAGTACTTC.

This chain uses TRBV21-1 with TRBJ2-3; TRBD2, as called in the table, went unchecked against the DNA. TRBV21-1 is marked as a pseudogene. The CDR3 consists of 17 residues. The CDR3 here is CASSTKEPAGRVDTQYF. Written as DNA, the CDR3 is TGTGCCAGCAGCACAAAGGAACCAGCGGGGAGGGTGGATACGCAGTATTTT.

The genes are TRBV6-5 and TRBJ2-5; D is unresolved. The CDR3 is 13 residues long. The germline V gene encodes CDR1 MNHEY and CDR2 SVGAGI. Trimming shortened V by 6 bases and J by 1 base, and 9 bases separated the two germline ends. CDR3: CASSRRVQETQYF. CDR3 sequence (DNA): TGTGCCAGCAGCAGACGGGTCCAAGAGACCCAGTACTTC.

CDR3 sequence (DNA): TGTGCCAGCACCCACCGGACCGGACAGGGTTTAGTAAAACTGTTTTTT. It encodes CASTHRTGQGLVKLFF. The J gene is TRBJ1-4, the V gene TRBV28, with TRBD1 identical over 8 bases. Looked up from germline, CDR1 is MDHEN and CDR2 is SYDVKM. This CDR3 has 16 residues. V gave up 7 bases and J gave up 10 bases; unmatched junction bases: 17.

The CDR3 nucleotides read TGCAGTGCTAGAGACAGGGACACCCAGCATTTT. This encodes CSARDRDTQHF. This chain links TRBV20-1 with TRBJ1-5, with D possibly being TRBD1 (6 bases). Germline V lookup: CDR1 DFQATT, CDR2 SNEGSKA (reference sequence). Trimming shortened V by 0 bases and J by 11 bases, and 8 bases separated the two germline ends. The CDR3 sequence is 11 residues long.

J is TRBJ1-1 and V is TRBV30; no reliable D call. The CDR3 consists of 14 residues. The V and J ends lost 3 bases and 3 bases respectively, with 14 bases between them. CDR1 GTSNPN and CDR2 SVGIG come from the germline V gene (reference sequence). The CDR3 DNA sequence: TGTGCCTGGAGCCTCGGACTAATGGACACTGAAGCTTTCTTT. This gives the protein CAWSLGLMDTEAFF.

The chain carries TRBV2 and TRBJ2-5; 8 nucleotides agree with TRBD2. The CDR3 is 14 amino acids. V lost 4 bases, J lost 5 bases, and 6 bases stayed unmatched. The V gene's germline CDR1 is SNHLY and CDR2 FYNNEI. CDR3 in DNA: TGTGCCAGCAGTGCTCGGACTAGCCGGGAGACCCAGTACTTC. It translates to CASSARTSRETQYF.

This clone was found a few times. This chain uses TRBV5-1 with TRBJ2-3; 9 bases line up with TRBD2. Germline V CDR1 and CDR2: SGHRS, YFSETQ. CDR3 length: 16 amino acids. V gave up 0 bases and J gave up 2 bases; unmatched junction bases: 4. The CDR3 sequence: CASSLALAGDTDTQYF. The CDR3 DNA sequence: TGCGCCAGCAGCTTGGCCTTAGCGGGAGACACAGATACGCAGTATTTT.

The J gene is TRBJ2-5, the V gene TRBV7-3; maybe TRBD2 (6 bases). CDR1 is SGHTA and CDR2 is FQGTGA in the germline V gene. Trimming took 3 bases from V and 3 from J, leaving 8 bases between them. The CDR3 is 13 residues long. Here the CDR3 DNA reads TGTGCCAGCAGCTTTAGCGGAAAAGAGACCCAGTACTTC. This gives the protein CASSFSGKETQYF.